This entry lists 27 T cell receptor beta chains sequenced from one sample in a study of T-cell reconstitution after alpha-beta-depleted transplantation in children. These receptors' antigens are unknown. General observations from the study: At one year after transplant, newly produced T cells mostly accounted for T-cell counts and diversity.

Researchers prepared the TCRbeta library using unique molecular identifiers, the study reports. From the PCR reads, TCRdb called clonotypes with MiXCR, one entry per CDR3 protein. This sample has 250,000 to 300,000 distinct CDR3 sequences, with 6.5% to 9% found just once. The specimen comprised peripheral blood, sampled 360 days after TCRalphabeta/CD19-depleted stem cell transplant. These receptors all stem from a female patient aged 2-9 years who had a stem cell transplant for Fanconi anemia, so the T cells may come from the graft donor.

This clonotype appeared many times. CDR3 nucleotides: TGCAGTGCTGGCCTCCGGGACTCTAGGGGGAATGAGCAGTTCTTC. Translation: CSAGLRDSRGNEQFF. The chain links TRBV20-1 to TRBJ2-1; D might be TRBD1 or TRBD2, each matching 6 bases. Germline CDR1 DFQATT, CDR2 SNEGSKA (reference sequence). V lost 5 bases, J lost 7 bases, and 21 bases lay in between. The CDR3 is 15 residues long.

This clonotype came up a few times. The rearrangement links TRBV10-3 to TRBJ1-5, with a possible D match to TRBD1 (5 bases). Trimming left V 0 bases short and J 3 bases short, with 12 bases between. There are 16 residues in the CDR3. Germline-derived CDR1 and CDR2 are ENHRY and SYGVKD. The CDR3 coding sequence is TGTGCCATCAGTGAGTCGGCCGGGGCCCTCAATCAGCCCCAGCATTTT. Translated: CAISESAGALNQPQHF.

In its sample, this clonotype was seen a few times. J is TRBJ1-6 and V is TRBV4-2; possibly TRBD1 for D (5 bases). The V gene lost 0 bases and the J gene lost 9 bases, with 15 bases spanning the gap. Germline values: CDR1 LGHNA, CDR2 YNFKEQ. The CDR3 sequence is 16 residues long. This CDR3 reads CASSQDPAGSGSPLHF. In nucleotides, the CDR3 is TGTGCCAGCAGCCAAGATCCCGCAGGGTCGGGTTCACCCCTCCACTTT.

This clonotype has only a few counts. The rearrangement uses TRBV7-9 and TRBJ1-6, with D maybe TRBD1 (5 bases). Germline V gene lookup returns CDR1 SEHNR and CDR2 FQNEAQ (reference sequence). This CDR3 comprises 15 residues. V lost 4 bases and J lost 9, with 16 bases in between. CDR3 sequence: CASSSHRDAGSPLHF. CDR3 DNA: TGTGCCAGCAGCTCCCACCGGGACGCCGGTTCACCCCTCCACTTT. Based on the CDR3 plus reference TRBV7-9 and TRBJ1-6, the full variable domain is DTGVSQNPRHKITKRGQNVTFRCDPISEHNRLYWYRQTLGQGPEFLTYFQNEAQLEKSRLLSDRFSAERPKGSFSTLEIQRTEQGDSAMYLCASSSHRDAGSPLHFGNGTRLTVT.

This clonotype showed up many times. This chain links TRBV12-3 or TRBV12-4 with TRBJ2-6, with TRBD1 as a possible D gene (6 bases). Trimming took 6 bases from V and 0 from J, leaving 9 bases between them. The CDR3 is made up of 15 amino acids. The CDR3 coding sequence is TGTGCCAGCAGCCGACAGGACTCTGGGGCCAACGTCCTGACTTTC. It is translated as CASSRQDSGANVLTF.

This clonotype has at least ten counts. The rearrangement joins TRBV4-2 to TRBJ2-7, with unresolved D. Trimming removed 0 bases at V and 6 bases at J, with 6 bases between. The CDR3 totals 12 residues. Germline CDR1 and CDR2: LGHNA and YNFKEQ. Written as DNA, the CDR3 is TGTGCCAGCAGCCAAGAAGGGTTCGAGCAGTACTTC. It is translated as CASSQEGFEQYF.

With respect to this clonotype: With a much larger clone just one base away, this may be a read error. CDR3 protein: CASNGGTVYNEQLF. The CDR3, as DNA: TGTGCCAGTAACGGCGGGACAGTCTACAATGAGCAGCTCTTC. The chain couples TRBV6-2 or TRBV6-3 to TRBJ2-1; perhaps TRBD1 as D (7 bases). The CDR3 totals 14 residues. Germline V CDR1 and CDR2: MNHEY, SVGEGT.

This clonotype occurred many times. The V call is TRBV9, the J call TRBJ2-7, with D unclear. This CDR3 contains 12 residues. Trimming took 3 bases from V and 4 from J, leaving 8 bases between them. Germline CDR1 is SGDLS and CDR2 is YYNGEE. The DNA of the CDR3 is TGTGCCAGCAGCGCCACCAATTACGAGCAGTACTTC. Amino acids: CASSATNYEQYF.

At least ten counts were recorded for this clonotype. The V gene is TRBV12-3 or TRBV12-4, the J gene TRBJ2-5, with 7 bases identical to TRBD1. There are 15 residues in the CDR3. V lost 6 bases, J lost 1 base, and 8 bases stayed unmatched. CDR3 amino acids: CASRRLQGSQETQYF. CDR3 coding DNA: TGTGCCAGCAGGAGACTACAGGGGTCCCAAGAGACCCAGTACTTC.

This clonotype showed up many times. The chain joins TRBV20-1 to TRBJ2-1; 10 positions agree with TRBD2. In germline, CDR1 is DFQATT, CDR2 SNEGSKA (reference sequence). This CDR3 spans 16 amino acids. With 3 bases clipped from V and 6 bases from J, the junction kept 11 bases outside the gene matches. The CDR3 sequence is CSASRPGLAASNEQFF. CDR3 in DNA: TGCAGTGCTAGTAGGCCAGGACTAGCGGCATCCAATGAGCAGTTCTTC.

The sample holds many counts of this clonotype. V usage is TRBV20-1 and J usage is TRBJ2-1, with 10 bases lining up with TRBD2. Germline lookup yields CDR1 DFQATT and CDR2 SNEGSKA (reference sequence). The CDR3 is 18 amino acids. The V gene end was trimmed by 1 base and the J gene end by 4 bases; junction bases not matched to a gene: 13. The CDR3 here is CSARGEAMGTSAYNEQFF. The CDR3 DNA is TGCAGTGCTAGAGGGGAAGCAATGGGGACTAGCGCATACAATGAGCAGTTCTTC.

Many counts were recorded for this clonotype. The chain carries TRBV28 and TRBJ1-1; 8 nucleotides match TRBD1. CDR3 length: 22 amino acids. The J segment lost 0 bases and the V segment lost 6 bases, leaving 27 bases of the junction unmatched. Germline assignment: CDR1 MDHEN and CDR2 SYDVKM. CDR3 nucleotides: TGTGCCAGCAGACCTGGGATATTTGCGGTCAGCCGACAGGGGACATTGAACACTGAAGCTTTCTTT. Protein sequence: CASRPGIFAVSRQGTLNTEAFF.

The chain couples TRBV27 to TRBJ2-7; D is unresolved. Germline V gives CDR1 MNHEY, CDR2 SMNVEV (reference sequence). The ends were cut back, 6 bases at V and 6 bases at J, with 15 bases in the middle. CDR3 length equals 13 residues. This CDR3 is CASRGFGVSEQYF. Written as DNA, the CDR3 is TGTGCCAGCAGGGGCTTTGGAGTTAGCGAGCAGTACTTC.

The chain has TRBV29-1 and TRBJ2-1, with 7 positions matching TRBD1. The CDR3 has 13 residues. Per germline, CDR1 SQVTM and CDR2 ANQGSEA. The ends lost 4 bases at V and 4 bases at J; junction bases unmatched: 4. The CDR3 DNA sequence: TGCAGCGTTGTAACAGGGGCTTACAATGAGCAGTTCTTC. Translation gives CSVVTGAYNEQFF.

This clonotype was recorded a few times. The V call is TRBV18, the J call TRBJ1-5, with 9 bases lining up with TRBD1. This CDR3 has 15 amino acids. Germline V gives CDR1 KGHSH, CDR2 LQKENI. The V segment lost 6 bases and the J segment 6 bases; nucleotides outside the gene matches: 9. CDR3 coding DNA: TGTGCCAGCTCTCAAGGACAGGGGCTGAGTCAGCCCCAGCATTTT. It encodes CASSQGQGLSQPQHF.

In its sample, this clonotype was seen a few times. This chain joins TRBV20-1 and TRBJ1-1; D perhaps matches TRBD1 (6 bases). The CDR3 extends over 14 amino acids. Germline assignment: CDR1 DFQATT and CDR2 SNEGSKA (reference sequence). Trimming cost V 5 bases and J 2 bases, with 15 bases left between them. The CDR3 protein is CSARMSTGNTEAFF. In DNA form, the CDR3 reads TGCAGTGCTCGAATGTCGACAGGCAACACTGAAGCTTTCTTT.

There are many counts of this clonotype. V is TRBV11-2 and J is TRBJ1-3; TRBD1 might be the D (6 bases). V lost 0 bases and J 0 bases, leaving 6 bases between the germline ends. The CDR3 is made up of 15 amino acids. Germline lookup yields CDR1 SGHAT and CDR2 FQNNGV. CDR3 DNA: TGTGCCAGCAGCTTAGAAGGGGGCTCTGGAAACACCATATATTTT. It codes for CASSLEGGSGNTIYF.

The V and J genes are TRBV6-5 and TRBJ1-5; no reliable D call. The CDR3 consists of 13 residues. Per germline, CDR1 MNHEY and CDR2 SVGAGI. V was trimmed by 7 bases and J by 4 bases, leaving 11 bases between them. The CDR3 region is CASNGRINQPQHF. For the CDR3, the DNA is TGTGCCAGCAACGGACGGATTAATCAGCCCCAGCATTTT.

This clonotype was seen more than once but under ten times. As DNA, the CDR3 is TGTGCCAGCAGCTTGTCGGGACAGACCTTTCAGCCCCAGCATTTT. It is translated as CASSLSGQTFQPQHF. The chain is built from TRBV5-6 and TRBJ1-5, with 7 bases matching TRBD1. This CDR3 has 15 amino acids. Germline V gene data show CDR1 as SGHDT and CDR2 as YYEEEE. V dropped 1 base and J dropped 6; count of bases not matched to a gene: 7.

This clonotype has ten or more counts. This chain joins TRBV12-3 or TRBV12-4 and TRBJ2-3; perhaps TRBD1 as D (5 bases). CDR3 size: 15 residues. With 6 bases removed from V and 2 bases from J, the gap between germline ends came to 15 bases. CDR3 amino acids: CASSPQGFHTDTQYF. The CDR3 region has the DNA TGTGCCAGCAGCCCGCAGGGCTTTCACACAGATACGCAGTATTTT.

This clonotype was counted between two and nine times. V gene TRBV7-9 combines with J gene TRBJ2-6; D not resolved. Germline V lookup: CDR1 SEHNR, CDR2 FQNEAQ (reference sequence). With 2 bases removed from V and 0 bases from J, the gap between germline ends came to 8 bases. This CDR3 is built from 16 residues. CDR3 sequence (DNA): TGTGCCAGCAGCTTACAACGGAACTCTGGGGCCAACGTCCTGACTTTC. It codes for CASSLQRNSGANVLTF.

This clonotype has ten or more counts. This chain joins TRBV29-1 and TRBJ1-3; 9 bases are a match to TRBD1. V trimming: 4 bases; J trimming: 4 bases; junction bases outside the gene matches: 8. This CDR3 is 15 amino acids long. Germline lookup yields CDR1 SQVTM and CDR2 ANQGSEA. CDR3 coding DNA: TGCAGCGTTGGGGCAACAGGGGGCGCGGGAAACACCATATATTTT. The encoded protein is CSVGATGGAGNTIYF. The full variable domain, its missing parts supplied by reference TRBV29-1 and TRBJ1-3, is SAVISQKPSRDICQRGTSLTIQCQVDSQVTMMFWYRQQPGQSLTLIATANQGSEATYESGFVIDKFPISRPNLTFSTLTVSNMSPEDSSIYLCSVGATGGAGNTIYFGEGSWLTVV.

This clonotype was picked up many times. The chain links TRBV4-2 to TRBJ2-1, with D possibly TRBD2 on 6 matching bases. V was cut by 2 bases and J by 4 bases, with 12 bases left in between. The CDR3 consists of 15 residues. Germline CDR1 and CDR2: LGHNA and YNFKEQ. The CDR3 DNA follows: TGTGCCAGCAGCCAACTCGGGACTCCGTACAATGAGCAGTTCTTC. Translation: CASSQLGTPYNEQFF.

This clonotype was recorded a few times. This chain links TRBV19 with TRBJ2-3; D is unresolved. The CDR3 sequence is 15 residues long. Per germline, CDR1 LNHDA and CDR2 SQIVND (reference sequence). V shed 1 base and J shed 4 bases, with 12 bases lying between them. CDR3 bases: TGTGCCAGTAGTATAGTTAAGAGCAGACCAGATACGCAGTATTTT. Translation: CASSIVKSRPDTQYF.

In this sample, this clonotype turned up many times. For the CDR3, the DNA is TGTGCCAGCAGCACCCAAACTAGCACAGATACGCAGTATTTT. Residues: CASSTQTSTDTQYF. The chain links TRBV9 to TRBJ2-3; unclear D gene. CDR1 and CDR2 (germline): SGDLS, YYNGEE. The V end was cut by 4 bases, the J end by 0 bases, with 9 bases between. CDR3 length equals 14 residues.

A single count supports this clonotype. The rearrangement uses TRBV30 and TRBJ1-2; D is ambiguous. In germline, CDR1 is GTSNPN, CDR2 SVGIG (reference sequence). V was trimmed by 5 bases and J by 1 base, leaving 5 bases between them. The CDR3 consists of 11 residues. This CDR3 reads CAWAGNYGYTF. As DNA, the CDR3 is TGTGCCTGGGCGGGTAACTATGGCTACACCTTC.

This clonotype was observed a handful of times. J is TRBJ1-2 and V is TRBV27; no definite D call. V lost 3 bases, J lost 2 bases, and 7 bases lay in between. This CDR3 has 13 residues. Looked up from germline, CDR1 is MNHEY and CDR2 is SMNVEV (reference sequence). CDR3 region: CASSFKRNYGYTF. The CDR3 region has the DNA TGTGCCAGCAGTTTTAAGAGGAACTATGGCTACACCTTC.